This T cell receptor (beta chain) was identified in a study of blood T cell repertoires in COVID-19. The CDR3 consists of 13 residues. Germline V gives CDR1 SGHTA, CDR2 FQGNSA. Trimming left V 5 bases short and J 10 bases short, with 14 bases between. Profiling relied on immunoSEQ multiplex PCR, and the TCRdb table lists in-frame clones only, not all of them. The data hold 360,000 or so clones, with roughly four fifths observed a single time. Study members were between about 18 and 100 years old and lived in some 26 US regions. Symptom resolution, clearance, or two negative PCRs marked donors in Cohort 3 as recovered. This clone is a singleton in its sample.

Sample: PBMCs or T cells enriched from blood (not recorded which). The TCR originated in a woman in her fifties or sixties who had recovered from COVID-19. This chain joins TRBV7-2 and TRBJ1-4; no definite D call. The CDR3 here is CASSPRAAGKLFF. DNA of the CDR3: TGTGCCAGCAGCCCGCGGGCAGCCGGAAAACTGTTTTTT.